This TCR beta chain comes out of a study of T cell repertoires in cytomegalovirus infection. Worth noting for this clonotype: What it binds is not known.

Using its own MiXCR run on the reads, TCRdb lists one record per CDR3 protein. The sample carries hundreds of thousands of distinct CDR3 sequences, roughly a third recorded once. The CDR3 is 16 amino acids. Trimming cost V 3 bases and J 7 bases; bases outside gene matches: 13. CDR1 is MDHEN and CDR2 is SYDVKM in the germline V gene. This clonotype was sampled from a human donor in good health (CMV status not recorded). Some clones in this sample may be carry-over from other donors' samples. Sequenced material: cultured PBMCs, taken from culture after CMV antigen stimulation. The chain carries TRBV28 and TRBJ1-2, with TRBD1 matching over 8 bases. For the CDR3, the DNA is TGTGCCAGCAGTTTCCCCGGACAGGGAAGTGGGACTGGCTACACCTTC. This translates into CASSFPGQGSGTGYTF.